This entry is about one T cell receptor beta chain. Assay used: immunoSEQ multiplex PCR; TCRdb lists only in-frame clones, some missing. The repertoire consists of 300,000 to 500,000 clones, with roughly 88% occurring once and the leading ten covering 0.9% to 1%. These data are taken from a study of blood T cell repertoires in COVID-19. Germline CDR1 and CDR2: PRHDT and FYEKMQ (reference sequence). The CDR3 runs 15 residues. V was pared by 3 bases and J by 1 base, with 11 bases between. Source material: PBMCs or T cells enriched from blood (not recorded which). The V and J genes are TRBV13 and TRBJ2-3; a possible D gene is TRBD1 (5 bases). The sequence derives from a woman in her 30s with acute COVID-19. The CDR3 nucleotides read TGTGCCAGCAGCTTTTGGCAGGGTGGCACAGATACGCAGTATTTT. Translated, it gives CASSFWQGGTDTQYF.